This T cell receptor (beta chain) was recovered during a study of immune cell composition in non-small cell lung cancer. The overall study: Lung adenocarcinoma or squamous carcinoma made up most tumours. Broader study findings: Overall clonality, unlike maximal tumour-associated clone frequency, did not predict TIL reactivity. Lung adenocarcinomas had lower top 10 clone scores and clonality than squamous tumours. Tumour-associated clones >0.5% occurred in roughly 30% of adenocarcinomas, about 80% of squamous.

V was clipped by 5 bases and J by 1 base, with 11 bases between them. Per germline, CDR1 SEHNR and CDR2 FQNEAQ (reference sequence). The CDR3 has 14 amino acids. The repertoire was sequenced with immunoSEQ multiplex PCR; TCRdb's copy has only in-frame clones and lacks some. The table shows about 2,400 clones, with around 74% occurring only once. This clone has only a few counts. Its antigen is unknown. Sequenced: lung tumor tissue. The TCR originated in a human donor with non-small cell lung cancer. The chain carries TRBV7-9 and TRBJ1-1; D perhaps matches TRBD1 (5 bases). Here the CDR3 DNA reads TGTGCCAGCAGCGGGGGGGGGAAGAACACTGAAGCTTTCTTT. It yields the protein CASSGGGKNTEAFF.